A selection of T cell receptor beta chains follows, all from one sample in a study of sequential checkpoint blockade in melanoma. Libraries were prepared by immunoSEQ multiplex PCR; TCRdb keeps only in-frame clonotypes and omits some of them. The repertoire holds about 420 clones, with less than 25% as singletons. Specimen: tumor tissue (inferred from file names), collected from a patient given nivolumab and ipilimumab in sequence. The receptors derive from a human donor with melanoma. The CDR3 runs from the conserved cysteine through the conserved F or W. The D gene is left open where the match is weak. Rows give clone size only sometimes, using once, few, many, or a class for an expanded clone.

-	TRBV6-7	TRBJ1-2	-	TGTGCCAGCAGTGAAGAAGGGCGGGGGCCCGATGGCTACACCTTC	CASSEEGRGPDGYTF
TRBD2	TRBV28	TRBJ2-3	-	TGTGCCAGCAGTTTAAGAGGGAGGGCGGTAGATACGCAGTATTTT	CASSLRGRAVDTQYF
TRBD2	TRBV19	TRBJ2-1	-	TGTGCCAGTAGTATTACTAGCGGGGAGTACAATGAGCAGTTCTTC	CASSITSGEYNEQFF
TRBD2	TRBV30	TRBJ2-7	-	TGTGCCTGGAGGACCGGGACTAGCGGCTACGAGCAGTACTTC	CAWRTGTSGYEQYF
TRBD2	TRBV6-8	TRBJ2-1	few	TGTGCCAGCGGCCGGACTAGCGGTCGCAATGAGCAGTTCTTC	CASGRTSGRNEQFF
-	TRBV6-1	TRBJ1-5	large	TGTGCCAGCAGTGAAGATGTCGGAGTAAATCAGCCCCAGCATTTT	CASSEDVGVNQPQHF
-	TRBV9	TRBJ1-4	-	TGTGCCAGCAGCGTAGATGCAACTAATGAAAAACTGTTTTTT	CASSVDATNEKLFF
TRBD1	TRBV11-3	TRBJ1-5	few	TGTGCCAGCAGTGTTGGGACAGCTTATCAGCCCCAGCATTTT	CASSVGTAYQPQHF
TRBD2	TRBV11-3	TRBJ2-5	-	TGTGCCAGCAGCTTAGAAGTCGGTTTACTAGCGGGTAGACAAGAGACCCAGTACTTC	CASSLEVGLLAGRQETQYF
TRBD2	TRBV9	TRBJ2-5	few	TGTGCCAGCAGACTAGCGGCTCAAGAGACCCAGTACTTC	CASRLAAQETQYF
-	TRBV19	TRBJ2-3	-	TGTGCCAGTAGTAAACAGGACCACCCCACCAGAGATACGCAGTATTTT	CASSKQDHPTRDTQYF
-	TRBV30	TRBJ1-2	once	TGTGCCTGGCTTAGGACCGAAATTAACTATGGCTACACCTTC	CAWLRTEINYGYTF
TRBD1	TRBV6-8	TRBJ1-4	few	TGTGCCAGCAGTTACACCACAGGGGAGAATGAAAAACTGTTTTTT	CASSYTTGENEKLFF
TRBD2	TRBV19	TRBJ2-1	-	TGTGCCAGTAGTCTCATAGCGGGGGGCTCCTACAATGAGCAGTTCTTC	CASSLIAGGSYNEQFF
-	TRBV1	TRBJ2-7	few	TGCGCCAGCAGCCTCAAACAGGGTCGCGACGAGCAGTACTTC	CASSLKQGRDEQYF
-	TRBV9	TRBJ1-1	large	TGTGCCAGCAGCCCGAAACGACAGGTAGGGGACACTGAAGCTTTCTTT	CASSPKRQVGDTEAFF
-	TRBV18	TRBJ2-3	-	TGTGCCAGCTCACCACCGGGGAAGAACACAGATACGCAGTATTTT	CASSPPGKNTDTQYF